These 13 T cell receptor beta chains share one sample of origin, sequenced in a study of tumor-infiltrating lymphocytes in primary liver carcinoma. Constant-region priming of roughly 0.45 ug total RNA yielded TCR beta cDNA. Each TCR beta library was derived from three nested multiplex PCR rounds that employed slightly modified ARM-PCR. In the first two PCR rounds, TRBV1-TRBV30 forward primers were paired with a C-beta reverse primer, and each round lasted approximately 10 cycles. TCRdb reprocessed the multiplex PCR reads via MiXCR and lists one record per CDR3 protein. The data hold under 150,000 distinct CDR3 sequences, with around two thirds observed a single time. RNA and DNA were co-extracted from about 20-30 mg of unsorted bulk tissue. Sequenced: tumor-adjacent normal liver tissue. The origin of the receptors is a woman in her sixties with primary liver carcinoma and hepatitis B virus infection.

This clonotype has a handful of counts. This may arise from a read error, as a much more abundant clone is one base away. The CDR3 spells CTSSLPGGTEAFF. CDR3 coding DNA: TGTACCAGCAGCCTGCCTGGGGGCACTGAAGCTTTCTTT. The rearrangement uses TRBV7-9 and TRBJ1-1; perhaps TRBD1 as D (5 bases). This CDR3 comprises 13 residues. Germline values: CDR1 SEHNR, CDR2 FQNEAQ (reference sequence).

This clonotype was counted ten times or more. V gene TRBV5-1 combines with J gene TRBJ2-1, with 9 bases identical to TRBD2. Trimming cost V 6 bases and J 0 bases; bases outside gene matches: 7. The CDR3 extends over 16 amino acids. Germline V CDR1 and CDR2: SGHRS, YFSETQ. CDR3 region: CASTNSGGSSYNEQFF. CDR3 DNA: TGCGCCAGCACCAATAGCGGGGGCAGCTCCTACAATGAGCAGTTCTTC. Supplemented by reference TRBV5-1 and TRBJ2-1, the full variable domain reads KAGVTQTPRYLIKTRGQQVTLSCSPISGHRSVSWYQQTPGQGLQFLFEYFSETQRNKGNFPGRFSGRQFSNSRSEMNVSTLELGDSALYLCASTNSGGSSYNEQFFGPGTRLTVL.

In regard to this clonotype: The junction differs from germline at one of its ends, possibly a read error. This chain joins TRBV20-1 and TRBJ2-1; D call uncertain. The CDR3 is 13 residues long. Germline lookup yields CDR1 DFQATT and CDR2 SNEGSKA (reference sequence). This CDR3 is CSARGAGYNEHFF. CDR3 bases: TGCAGTGCTAGAGGGGCCGGATACAATGAGCACTTCTTC.

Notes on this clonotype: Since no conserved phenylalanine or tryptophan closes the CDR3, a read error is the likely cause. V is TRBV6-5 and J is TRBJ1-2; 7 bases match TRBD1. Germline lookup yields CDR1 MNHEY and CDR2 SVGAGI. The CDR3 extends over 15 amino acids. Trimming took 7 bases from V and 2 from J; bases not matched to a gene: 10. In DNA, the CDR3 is TGTGCCAGCATTGATCCTGAGACAGGGAACTATGGCTACACCTAC. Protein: CASIDPETGNYGYTY.

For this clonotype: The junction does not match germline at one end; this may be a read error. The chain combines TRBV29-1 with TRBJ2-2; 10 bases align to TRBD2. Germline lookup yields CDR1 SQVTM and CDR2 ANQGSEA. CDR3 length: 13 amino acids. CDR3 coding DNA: TGCAGCGTAGGGACTAGCGCCACCGGGGAGCTGTCTTTC. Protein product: CSVGTSATGELSF.

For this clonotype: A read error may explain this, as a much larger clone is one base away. CDR3 loop: CASSSTGGLGAFF. CDR3 DNA: TGTGCCAGCAGTTCCACAGGGGGACTAGGGGCGTTCTTC. The gene calls are TRBV28 and TRBJ2-1; either TRBD1 or TRBD2 may fit D (8 bases each). This CDR3 is built from 13 residues. Germline V gives CDR1 MDHEN, CDR2 SYDVKM. Deletions cut 4 bases from V and 15 bases from J, with 19 bases between. Supplemented by reference TRBV28 and TRBJ2-1, the full variable domain reads DVKVTQSSRYLVKRTGEKVFLECVQDMDHENMFWYRQDPGLGLRLIYFSYDVKMKEKGDIPEGYSVSREKKERFSLILESASTNQTSMYLCASSSTGGLGAFFGPGTRLTVL.

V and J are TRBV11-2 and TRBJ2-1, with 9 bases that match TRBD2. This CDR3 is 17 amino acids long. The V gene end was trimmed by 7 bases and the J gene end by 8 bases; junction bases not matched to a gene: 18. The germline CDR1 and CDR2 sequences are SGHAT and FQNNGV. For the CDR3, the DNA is TGTGCCAGCAACAGGGGACTTGCGGGAGGGCCGGGGGATGAGCAGTTCTTC. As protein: CASNRGLAGGPGDEQFF.

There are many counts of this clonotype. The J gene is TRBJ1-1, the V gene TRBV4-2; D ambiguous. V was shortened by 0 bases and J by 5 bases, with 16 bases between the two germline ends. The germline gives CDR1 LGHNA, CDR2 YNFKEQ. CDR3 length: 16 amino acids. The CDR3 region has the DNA TGTGCCAGCAGCCAAGAAGGTGGTGTGGTAGTAACTGAAGCTTTCTTT. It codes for CASSQEGGVVVTEAFF.

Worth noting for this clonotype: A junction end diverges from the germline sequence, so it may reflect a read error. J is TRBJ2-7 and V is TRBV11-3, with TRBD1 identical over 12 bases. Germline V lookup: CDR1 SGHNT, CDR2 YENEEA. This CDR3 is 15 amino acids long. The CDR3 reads CTRSPGTGGDYEQYF. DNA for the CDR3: TGTACCAGGAGCCCCGGGACAGGGGGCGACTACGAGCAGTACTTC.

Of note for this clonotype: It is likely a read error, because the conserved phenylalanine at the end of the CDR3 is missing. CDR3 sequence reads: CASSQKVLRGHVLSPLHS. For the CDR3, the DNA is TGTGCCAGCAGCCAAAAGGTTCTAAGGGGGCATGTTCTTTCACCCCTCCACTCT. This chain connects TRBV4-2 to TRBJ1-6; TRBD1 agrees at 7 bases. This CDR3 region has 18 residues. Looked up from germline, CDR1 is LGHNA and CDR2 is YNFKEQ. The ends lost 2 bases at V and 9 bases at J; junction bases unmatched: 16.

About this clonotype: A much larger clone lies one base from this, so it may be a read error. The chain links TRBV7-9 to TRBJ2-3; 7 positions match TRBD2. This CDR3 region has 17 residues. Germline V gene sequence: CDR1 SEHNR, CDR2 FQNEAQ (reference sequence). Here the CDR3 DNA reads TGTGCCAACAGCTTACTCCAGACTAGCTTTCTCACAGATACGCAGTATTTT. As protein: CANSLLQTSFLTDTQYF.

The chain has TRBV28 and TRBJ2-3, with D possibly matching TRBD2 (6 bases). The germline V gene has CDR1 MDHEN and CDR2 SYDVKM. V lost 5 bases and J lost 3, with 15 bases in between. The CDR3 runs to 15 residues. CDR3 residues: CASSGAAEGTDTQYF. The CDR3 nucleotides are TGTGCCAGCAGTGGAGCGGCGGAGGGTACAGATACGCAGTATTTT.

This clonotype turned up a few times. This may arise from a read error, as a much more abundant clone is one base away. CDR3 protein: CAGSFTGINNEQFF. The CDR3 DNA reads TGTGCCGGCAGTTTCACAGGGATCAACAATGAGCAGTTCTTC. The chain combines TRBV12-3 or TRBV12-4 with TRBJ2-1, with D perhaps matching TRBD1 (6 bases). The CDR3 loop spans 14 amino acids.